One and the same sample provided the 32 T cell receptor beta chains below, sequenced in a study of early T cells in non-severe SARS-CoV-2 infection. TCRdb processed the 5' RACE reads anew with MiXCR; each CDR3 protein has one entry. The table includes tens of thousands of distinct CDR3 sequences, 7% to 10% detected once. The source material was whole blood, sampled at baseline. Receptors originate from an adult who was a healthcare worker with PCR-confirmed SARS-CoV-2 infection or an uninfected control (not recorded which).

The V gene is TRBV4-3, the J gene TRBJ1-1; possible D gene TRBD1, 5 bases. The germline V gene encodes CDR1 LGHNA and CDR2 YSLEER. This CDR3 is 16 amino acids long. Between the trimmed V and J ends, which lost 2 bases and 0 bases, there was a span of 13 bases. This chain's CDR3 is CASSQSGIGMNTEAFF. CDR3 in DNA: TGCGCCAGCAGCCAATCAGGGATTGGAATGAACACTGAAGCTTTCTTT.

The chain recombines TRBV7-9 with TRBJ2-7; D is ambiguous. In germline, CDR1 is SEHNR, CDR2 FQNEAQ (reference sequence). The CDR3 has 15 residues. V was pared by 3 bases and J by 2 bases, with 14 bases between. The CDR3, as DNA: TGTGCCAGCAGCTTCACGGGCAGCCCCCCCTACGAGCAGTACTTC. Its translation: CASSFTGSPPYEQYF.

This clonotype appeared many times. The chain joins TRBV9 to TRBJ1-6, with a weak D call TRBD1 (6 bases). V lost 4 bases and J lost 1, with 12 bases in between. The CDR3 has 16 amino acids. Germline V gene lookup returns CDR1 SGDLS and CDR2 YYNGEE. As DNA, the CDR3 is TGTGCCAGCAGCATAGAGGGGGTATCCTATAATTCACCCCTCCACTTT. This translates into CASSIEGVSYNSPLHF.

This chain connects TRBV20-1 to TRBJ1-1, with 11 positions matching TRBD1. V trimming: 3 bases; J trimming: 5 bases; junction bases outside the gene matches: 5. CDR1 and CDR2 from the germline V gene are DFQATT and SNEGSKA (reference sequence). This CDR3 is built from 14 residues. CDR3 sequence reads: CSASRDRGETEAFF. The CDR3 DNA reads TGCAGTGCTAGCCGGGACAGGGGGGAGACTGAAGCTTTCTTT.

This clonotype was observed many times. The rearrangement links TRBV7-9 to TRBJ2-2; 11 bases align to TRBD1. In germline, CDR1 is SEHNR, CDR2 FQNEAQ (reference sequence). CDR3 length: 15 amino acids. Trimming took 5 bases from V and 6 from J; bases not matched to a gene: 5. The CDR3: CASSGRTGGPGELFF. The CDR3 nucleotides are TGTGCCAGCAGCGGGAGGACAGGGGGCCCCGGGGAGCTGTTTTTT. Using reference TRBV7-9 and TRBJ2-2 for the parts outside the CDR3, the full variable domain is DTGVSQNPRHKITKRGQNVTFRCDPISEHNRLYWYRQTLGQGPEFLTYFQNEAQLEKSRLLSDRFSAERPKGSFSTLEIQRTEQGDSAMYLCASSGRTGGPGELFFGEGSRLTVL.

The V gene is TRBV7-3, the J gene TRBJ2-7; 8 bases agree with TRBD1. This CDR3 contains 15 residues. Germline V CDR1 and CDR2: SGHTA, FQGTGA. After removal of 3 bases from V and 5 bases from J, the junction contained 9 bases not matched to a gene. The DNA of the CDR3 is TGTGCCAGCAGCTTTGGACAGGGTGATCGCGACGAGCAGTACTTC. Translated, it gives CASSFGQGDRDEQYF.

This clonotype was seen at least ten times. The rearrangement uses TRBV10-3 and TRBJ2-3, with 14 positions matching TRBD2. Per germline, CDR1 ENHRY and CDR2 SYGVKD. Trimming removed 6 bases from V and 3 bases from J; junction bases left unmatched: 5. This CDR3 is 16 amino acids long. CDR3 in amino acids: CAISEGLAGVTDTQYF. Written as DNA, the CDR3 is TGTGCCATCAGCGAGGGACTAGCGGGAGTAACAGATACGCAGTATTTT.

This clonotype was picked up many times. The V gene is TRBV6-5, the J gene TRBJ2-5, with 9 bases identical to TRBD1. The CDR3 runs to 14 residues. Per germline, CDR1 MNHEY and CDR2 SVGAGI. Trimming at V came to 5 bases and at J to 5 bases, leaving 6 bases not matched to a gene. CDR3 sequence: CASSIQGAGETQYF. CDR3 nucleotide sequence: TGTGCCAGCAGTATACAGGGGGCTGGTGAGACCCAGTACTTC.

Note on this clonotype: The junction departs from the called germline gene at one end, perhaps through a read error. The gene calls are TRBV7-9 and TRBJ2-1, with D possibly TRBD2 on 5 matching bases. Germline V CDR1 and CDR2: SEHNR, FQNEAQ (reference sequence). This CDR3 is 8 amino acids long. CDR3 sequence (DNA): TGTGCCAGCAGCGGAGGTCCTTTC. Translated, it gives CASSGGPF.

At least ten counts were recorded for this clonotype. J is TRBJ1-3 and V is TRBV4-3; 7 positions agree with TRBD1. The CDR3 length is 16 residues. Germline values: CDR1 LGHNA, CDR2 YSLEER. The junction had 7 bases not matched to a gene; V was cut back by 0 bases and J by 5 bases. Written as DNA, the CDR3 is TGCGCCAGCAGCCAAGATTCCCAGGGACAGAGAAACACCATATATTTT. It specifies CASSQDSQGQRNTIYF.

The table lists this clonotype with many counts. V is TRBV3-1 and J is TRBJ2-7; no reliable D call. Germline-derived CDR1 and CDR2 are LGHDT and YNNKEL (reference sequence). The CDR3 contains 12 residues. V was shortened by 1 base and J by 5 bases, with 6 bases between the two germline ends. DNA for the CDR3: TGTGCCAGCAGCCAAGTTAGGGACGAGCAGTACTTC. This encodes CASSQVRDEQYF.

The rearrangement links TRBV5-4 to TRBJ2-7; 7 bases match TRBD2. V trimming: 0 bases; J trimming: 4 bases; junction bases outside the gene matches: 4. CDR3 length equals 14 residues. The germline V gene has CDR1 SGHNT and CDR2 YYREEE (reference sequence). This CDR3 is CASSLGGLQYEQYF. The DNA for the CDR3 is TGTGCCAGCAGCTTGGGGGGACTACAGTACGAGCAGTACTTC. The complete variable domain, with remaining parts taken from reference TRBV5-4 and TRBJ2-7, reads ETGVTQSPTHLIKTRGQQVTLRCSSQSGHNTVSWYQQALGQGPQFIFQYYREEENGRGNFPPRFSGLQFPNYSSELNVNALELDDSALYLCASSLGGLQYEQYFGPGTRLTVT.

This clonotype was detected a few times. The V call is TRBV18, the J call TRBJ2-1; 8 positions match TRBD1. The CDR3 runs to 13 residues. The junction had 4 bases not matched to a gene; V was cut back by 3 bases and J by 9 bases. Germline CDR1 and CDR2: KGHSH and LQKENI. CDR3 sequence (DNA): TGTGCCAGCTCACCCGGACAGGGAGGTGAGCAGTTCTTC. Translated: CASSPGQGGEQFF.

Ten or more counts support this clonotype. The chain combines TRBV12-5 with TRBJ1-2; 7 positions match TRBD1. The CDR3 runs 14 residues. J gave up 4 bases and V 6 bases, and 8 bases lay outside the gene matches. The germline V gene encodes CDR1 LGHNT and CDR2 FRNRAP. This CDR3 reads CASGGQGQIYGYTF. The CDR3 coding sequence is TGTGCTAGTGGCGGTCAGGGACAGATCTATGGCTACACCTTC.

This clonotype turned up a few times. The V and J genes are TRBV5-6 and TRBJ2-3; D may be TRBD2 (6 bases). The CDR3 consists of 15 residues. Germline V lookup: CDR1 SGHDT, CDR2 YYEEEE. Trimming took off 8 bases at V and 2 bases at J, with 18 bases between the two ends. The CDR3 bases are TGTGCCAGTGGGTCGTTGGAGGGACCCACAGATACGCAGTATTTT. Amino acids: CASGSLEGPTDTQYF.

This clonotype appeared a few times. The rearrangement joins TRBV20-1 to TRBJ2-1, with D tentatively TRBD2 (6 bases). This CDR3 comprises 15 residues. CDR1 is DFQATT and CDR2 is SNEGSKA in the germline V gene (reference sequence). V lost 6 bases and J 4 bases, leaving 19 bases between the germline ends. Here the CDR3 reads CSADTGTVGYNEQFF. The CDR3 nucleotides are TGCAGTGCAGACACCGGGACTGTGGGTTACAATGAGCAGTTCTTC.

In this sample, this clonotype turned up many times. J is TRBJ2-7 and V is TRBV4-2; no reliable D call. CDR1 is LGHNA and CDR2 is YNFKEQ in the germline V gene. The CDR3 covers 14 residues. Trimming left V 0 bases short and J 7 bases short, with 13 bases between. The CDR3 DNA is TGTGCCAGCAGCCAAGACGCCGTCCCTGGGGAGCAGTACTTC. It translates to CASSQDAVPGEQYF.

This clonotype was observed a few times. V is TRBV19 and J is TRBJ2-2; 8 nucleotides agree with TRBD2. V gave up 2 bases and J gave up 3 bases; unmatched junction bases: 11. Germline CDR1 is LNHDA and CDR2 is SQIVND (reference sequence). The CDR3 sequence is 18 residues long. This CDR3 reads CASSISYGAGAYTGELFF. CDR3 DNA sequence: TGTGCCAGTAGTATAAGTTATGGAGCGGGGGCATACACCGGGGAGCTGTTTTTT.

This clonotype has a count of ten or more. This chain links TRBV24-1 with TRBJ1-2; 7 bases are a match to TRBD1. Germline V gives CDR1 KGHDR, CDR2 SFDVKD. The CDR3 is made up of 13 amino acids. The V gene end was trimmed by 3 bases and the J gene end by 5 bases; junction bases not matched to a gene: 2. The CDR3 reads CATSDTGQYGYTF. CDR3 coding DNA: TGTGCCACCAGTGATACGGGACAGTATGGCTACACCTTC.

This clonotype was detected only a few times. This sequence joins TRBV12-5 and TRBJ2-2; D remains unclear. The germline V and J ends were trimmed by 6 bases and 7 bases, with 12 bases remaining between them. Per the germline V gene, CDR1 is LGHNT and CDR2 is FRNRAP. The CDR3 length is 13 residues. CDR3 residues: CASGNPLRGELFF. The CDR3 region has the DNA TGTGCTAGTGGGAACCCCCTTCGCGGGGAGCTGTTTTTT.

This CDR3 reads CASSLTSGNNEQFF. The CDR3 DNA is TGTGCCAGCAGCCTCACTAGCGGGAACAATGAGCAGTTCTTC. V is TRBV11-3 and J is TRBJ2-1; 10 bases fit TRBD2. The V and J ends lost 5 bases and 5 bases, in that order; junction bases with no gene match: 3. The CDR3 is made up of 14 amino acids. The germline V gene encodes CDR1 SGHNT and CDR2 YENEEA. The full variable domain, rest sourced from reference TRBV11-3 and TRBJ2-1, is EAGVVQSPRYKIIEKKQPVAFWCNPISGHNTLYWYLQNLGQGPELLIRYENEEAVDDSQLPKDRFSAERLKGVDSTLKIQPAELGDSAVYLCASSLTSGNNEQFFGPGTRLTVL.

The chain has TRBV19 and TRBJ2-1; D uncertain. The CDR3 totals 14 residues. Germline loops: CDR1 LNHDA, CDR2 SQIVND (reference sequence). Trimming took off 1 base at V and 7 bases at J, with 11 bases between the two ends. For the CDR3, the DNA is TGTGCCAGTAGTATAGCGACCCTCGTGAATGAGCAGTTCTTC. Translation gives CASSIATLVNEQFF.

This clonotype was counted at least ten times. The rearrangement uses TRBV7-2 and TRBJ2-6; 10 nucleotides match TRBD1. The CDR3 extends over 17 amino acids. The V gene's germline CDR1 is SGHTA and CDR2 FQGNSA. The J segment lost 4 bases and the V segment lost 1 base, leaving 4 bases of the junction unmatched. The CDR3 loop reads CASSLVGTGVGANVLTF. The CDR3, as DNA: TGTGCCAGCAGCTTAGTAGGGACAGGGGTAGGGGCCAACGTCCTGACTTTC. Full variable domain (outside the CDR3, taken from reference TRBV7-2 and TRBJ2-6): GAGVSQSPSNKVTEKGKDVELRCDPISGHTALYWYRQSLGQGLEFLIYFQGNSAPDKSGLPSDRFSAERTGGSVSTLTIQRTQQEDSAVYLCASSLVGTGVGANVLTFGAGSRLTVL.

This clonotype was counted at least ten times. The chain carries TRBV19 and TRBJ2-7, with D unclear. Germline CDR1 is LNHDA and CDR2 is SQIVND (reference sequence). Trimming pared 3 bases from V and 0 bases from J, leaving 9 bases between. The CDR3 covers 14 residues. The CDR3 coding sequence is TGTGCCAGTAGTATTGTTGCGAACTCCTACGAGCAGTACTTC. It is translated as CASSIVANSYEQYF.

This clonotype has more than one count but fewer than ten. The chain couples TRBV5-5 to TRBJ2-7, with D maybe TRBD2 (5 bases). Germline V gene data show CDR1 as SGHKS and CDR2 as YYEKEE (reference sequence). The CDR3 is 14 amino acids. Trimming left V 2 bases short and J 2 bases short, with 11 bases between. CDR3 protein: CASSFGGTPYEQYF. DNA of the CDR3: TGTGCCAGCAGCTTTGGAGGAACCCCCTACGAGCAGTACTTC.

This clonotype showed up many times. The chain links TRBV7-2 to TRBJ1-1, with TRBD1 matching over 7 bases. CDR1 is SGHTA, CDR2 FQGNSA, per germline. The CDR3 runs 15 residues. Trimming at V came to 6 bases and at J to 6 bases, leaving 13 bases not matched to a gene. For the CDR3, the DNA is TGTGCCAGCAGTCAAGACAGGGACTTGCTCCCTGAAGCTTTCTTT. This gives the protein CASSQDRDLLPEAFF.

This clonotype was counted ten times or more. The gene calls are TRBV3-1 and TRBJ2-7, with D unclear. From germline, CDR1 is LGHDT and CDR2 YNNKEL (reference sequence). This CDR3 comprises 12 residues. V shed 4 bases and J shed 0 bases, with 4 bases lying between them. CDR3 amino acids: CASSLSSYEQYF. CDR3 nucleotide sequence: TGTGCCAGCAGCCTCAGCTCCTACGAGCAGTACTTC.

This clonotype was seen repeatedly, ten times or more. The chain has TRBV12-5 and TRBJ1-2, with D possibly being TRBD1 (5 bases). V was shortened by 0 bases and J by 2 bases, with 7 bases between the two germline ends. There are 14 residues in the CDR3. The V gene's germline CDR1 is LGHNT and CDR2 FRNRAP. The chain's CDR3 is CASGLVGENYGYTF. CDR3 coding DNA: TGTGCTAGTGGTTTGGTAGGGGAGAACTATGGCTACACCTTC.

This clonotype occurred many times. The chain employs TRBV4-3 and TRBJ2-6; no firm D call. This CDR3 has 19 residues. V was pared by 1 base and J by 0 bases, with 16 bases between. The germline gives CDR1 LGHNA, CDR2 YSLEER. In DNA form, the CDR3 reads TGCGCCAGCAGCCAAGTATGGTCAAGGCTTAACTCTGGGGCCAACGTCCTGACTTTC. Encoded protein: CASSQVWSRLNSGANVLTF.

The chain has TRBV9 and TRBJ1-1, with D possibly TRBD1 on 6 matching bases. There are 13 residues in the CDR3. V lost 2 bases and J lost 4, with 9 bases in between. Germline CDR1 is SGDLS and CDR2 is YYNGEE. CDR3: CASSVQGITEAFF. The CDR3 coding sequence is TGTGCCAGCAGCGTGCAGGGGATCACTGAAGCTTTCTTT.

This chain connects TRBV5-1 to TRBJ2-3, with D hard to call. The CDR3 totals 13 residues. Between the trimmed V and J ends, which lost 7 bases and 6 bases, there was a span of 15 bases. The germline V gene encodes CDR1 SGHRS and CDR2 YFSETQ. For the CDR3, the DNA is TGCGCCAGCTCCAGAACCTCCGGGGATACGCAGTATTTT. Translated, it gives CASSRTSGDTQYF. The full variable domain, rest sourced from reference TRBV5-1 and TRBJ2-3, is KAGVTQTPRYLIKTRGQQVTLSCSPISGHRSVSWYQQTPGQGLQFLFEYFSETQRNKGNFPGRFSGRQFSNSRSEMNVSTLELGDSALYLCASSRTSGDTQYFGPGTRLTVL.

This clonotype appeared many times. V gene TRBV30 combines with J gene TRBJ2-7; TRBD1 matches at 8 bases. The CDR3 has 14 residues. J was trimmed by 1 base and V by 5 bases; bases with no gene match: 7. CDR1 and CDR2 from the germline V gene are GTSNPN and SVGIG (reference sequence). The CDR3 here is CAWARDRPSYEQYF. The CDR3, as DNA: TGTGCCTGGGCCCGGGACAGGCCTTCCTACGAGCAGTACTTC.